Listed here is a single TCR beta chain. Repertoires were generated with immunoSEQ multiplex PCR, while TCRdb's copy carries only in-frame clones and drops some. The profile shows about 96,000 clones, around three quarters of them singletons. This sample was taken from a study of blood T cell repertoires in COVID-19. Study-level background: COVID-19 samples, acute and convalescent, were from the United States, Italy and Spain.

CDR3 length: 13 residues. From germline, CDR1 is KGHSH and CDR2 LQKENI. Trimming took 8 bases from V and 3 from J, leaving 14 bases between them. The clonotype was recovered from a man in his fifties who had recovered from COVID-19. This chain uses TRBV18 with TRBJ2-7; D is possibly TRBD1 (5 bases). Sequenced sample: peripheral blood. The CDR3 coding sequence is TGTGCCAGCACGCCCTTGACAGACTACGAGCAGTACTTC. Translating gives CASTPLTDYEQYF.